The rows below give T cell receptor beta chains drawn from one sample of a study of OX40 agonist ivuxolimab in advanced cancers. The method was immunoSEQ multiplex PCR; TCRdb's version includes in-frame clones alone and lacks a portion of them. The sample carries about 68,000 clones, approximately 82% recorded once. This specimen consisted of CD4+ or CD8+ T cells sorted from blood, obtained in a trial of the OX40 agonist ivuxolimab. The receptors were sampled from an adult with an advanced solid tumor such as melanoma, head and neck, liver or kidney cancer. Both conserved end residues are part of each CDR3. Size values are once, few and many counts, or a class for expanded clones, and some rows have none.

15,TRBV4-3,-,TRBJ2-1,CASSPSSGANNEQFF
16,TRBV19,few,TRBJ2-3,CASSNPRQPSTDTQYF
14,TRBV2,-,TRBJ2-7,CASSWTSGIVEQYF
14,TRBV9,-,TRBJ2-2,CASSVGGATGELFF
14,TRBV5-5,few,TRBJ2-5,CASSLRGVQETQYF
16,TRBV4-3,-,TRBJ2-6,CASSKDRVLWANVLTF
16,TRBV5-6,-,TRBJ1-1,CASSLGSQGLGTEAFF
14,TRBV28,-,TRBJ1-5,CASSLGGVYQPQHF
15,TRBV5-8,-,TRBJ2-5,CASSFQGDSEETQYF
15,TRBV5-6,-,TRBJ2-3,CASSRRQGRADTQYF
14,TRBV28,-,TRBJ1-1,CASSLRGFGTEAFF
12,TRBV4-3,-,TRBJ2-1,CASSQGAAPQFF
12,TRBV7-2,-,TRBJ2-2,CASSLFPWELFF
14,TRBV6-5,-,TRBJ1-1,CASSSRQANTEAFF
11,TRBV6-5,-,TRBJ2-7,CASSNSYEQYF
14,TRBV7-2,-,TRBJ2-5,CASSDLVLRETQYF
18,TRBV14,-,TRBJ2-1,CASSQVVGQLKTSSEQFF
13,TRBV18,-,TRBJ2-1,CASTGSSYNEQFF
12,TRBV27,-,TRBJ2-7,CASSPGTAEQYF
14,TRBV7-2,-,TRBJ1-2,CASSQGPANYGYTF
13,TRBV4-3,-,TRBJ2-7,CASSLGLDDEQYF
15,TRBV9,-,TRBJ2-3,CASSVVSSSRDTQYF
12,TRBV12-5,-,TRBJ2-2,CASGLNRGELFF
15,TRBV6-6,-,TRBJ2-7,CASSYEPSGSHEQYF
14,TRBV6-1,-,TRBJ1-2,CASSIKTDNNGYTF
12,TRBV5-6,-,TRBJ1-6,CASSQYNSPLHF
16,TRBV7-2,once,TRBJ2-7,CASSKWTGPSSYEQYF
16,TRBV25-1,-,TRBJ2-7,CASSHPGTLSSYEQYF
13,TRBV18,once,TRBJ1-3,CASSPWTGNTIYF
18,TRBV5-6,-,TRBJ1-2,CASSWSRDRALENYGYTF
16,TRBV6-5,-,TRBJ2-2,CASSYRGQGNTGELFF
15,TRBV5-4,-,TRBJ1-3,CASSNRLTSGNTIYF
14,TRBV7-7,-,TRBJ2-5,CASSLPGQQETQYF
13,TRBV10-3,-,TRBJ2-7,CAIRASGGYEQYF
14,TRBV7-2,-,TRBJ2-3,CASSSWPTEDTQYF
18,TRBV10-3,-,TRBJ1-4,CAASPRQSRTPTNEKLFF
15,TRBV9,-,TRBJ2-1,CASSVDGRAWNEQFF
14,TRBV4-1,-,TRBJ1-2,CASSQDRDNYGYTF
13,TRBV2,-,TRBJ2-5,CASSEGRSRTQYF
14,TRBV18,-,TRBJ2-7,CASSPRGSTYEQYF
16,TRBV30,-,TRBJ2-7,CAWESLQGLLGYEQYF
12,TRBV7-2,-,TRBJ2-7,CASGSASYEQYF
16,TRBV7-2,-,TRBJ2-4,CASSLALAGIKNIQYF
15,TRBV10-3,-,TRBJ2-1,CAISPGTGLYNEQFF
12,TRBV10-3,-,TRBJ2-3,CAIGLAQDTQYF
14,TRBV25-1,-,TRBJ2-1,CASSEWEGRNEQFF
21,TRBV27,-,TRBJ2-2,CASSFSTRARLASGNTGELFF
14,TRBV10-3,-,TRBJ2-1,CAISGSRDRDEQFF
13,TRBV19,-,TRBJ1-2,CASRVLGDYGYTF
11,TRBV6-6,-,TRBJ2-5,CASSNQETQYF
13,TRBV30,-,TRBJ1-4,CAWSVASVGKLFF
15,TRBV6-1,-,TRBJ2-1,CASTTRPGSYNEQFF
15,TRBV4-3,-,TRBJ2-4,CASSQEGYGGDIQYF